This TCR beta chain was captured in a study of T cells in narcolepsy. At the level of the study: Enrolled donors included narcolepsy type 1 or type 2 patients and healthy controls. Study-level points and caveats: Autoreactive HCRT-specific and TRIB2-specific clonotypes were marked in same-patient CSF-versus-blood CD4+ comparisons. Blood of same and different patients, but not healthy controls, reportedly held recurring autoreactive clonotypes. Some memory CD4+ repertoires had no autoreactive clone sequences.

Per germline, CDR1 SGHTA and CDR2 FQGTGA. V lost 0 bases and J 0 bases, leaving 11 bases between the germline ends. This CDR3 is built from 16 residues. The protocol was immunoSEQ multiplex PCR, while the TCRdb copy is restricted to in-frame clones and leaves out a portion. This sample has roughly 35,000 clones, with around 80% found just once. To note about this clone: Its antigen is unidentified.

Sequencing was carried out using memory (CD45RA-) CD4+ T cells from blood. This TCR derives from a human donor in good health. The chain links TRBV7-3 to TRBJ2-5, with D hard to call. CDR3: CASSLTGRGYQETQYF. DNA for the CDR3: TGTGCCAGCAGCTTAACAGGGCGAGGATACCAAGAGACCCAGTACTTC.